This T cell receptor beta chain was recorded in a study of shared clonotypes between healthy human individuals. Whole-study context: CD4 naive and memory got three plates each, CD8 naive two, CD8 memory one.

The germline V gene encodes CDR1 SGHTA and CDR2 FQGNSA. V shed 4 bases and J 0 bases; nucleotides not matched to a gene: 2. CDR3 length: 15 amino acids. Repertoires were generated with immunoSEQ multiplex PCR, while TCRdb's copy carries only in-frame clones and drops some. The sample records roughly 220,000 clones, 60% to 70% being singletons. Sequencing was done on a sample of memory CD4+ T cells sorted from blood. Documented subset: CD45RA-negative fraction. This sequence originates from a man aged 25-40 years in good health. This chain uses TRBV7-2 with TRBJ2-1, with 8 bases aligning to TRBD2. CDR3 sequence (DNA): TGTGCCAGCAGCTCTAGCGGGTACTCCTACAATGAGCAGTTCTTC. It translates to CASSSSGYSYNEQFF.